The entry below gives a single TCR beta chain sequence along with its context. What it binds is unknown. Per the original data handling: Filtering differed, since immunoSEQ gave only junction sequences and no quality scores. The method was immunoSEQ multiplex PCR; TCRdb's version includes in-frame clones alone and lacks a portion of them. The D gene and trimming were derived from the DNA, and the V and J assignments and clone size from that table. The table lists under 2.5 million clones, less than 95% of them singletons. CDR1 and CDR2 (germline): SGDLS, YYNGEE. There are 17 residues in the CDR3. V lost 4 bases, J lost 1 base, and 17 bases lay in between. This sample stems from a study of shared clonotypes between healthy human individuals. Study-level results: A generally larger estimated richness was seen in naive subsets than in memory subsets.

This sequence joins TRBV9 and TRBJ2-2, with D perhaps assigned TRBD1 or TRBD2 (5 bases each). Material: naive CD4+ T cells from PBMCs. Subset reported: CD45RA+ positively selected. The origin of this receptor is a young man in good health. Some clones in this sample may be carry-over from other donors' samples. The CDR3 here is CASSFKTGTGNTGELFF. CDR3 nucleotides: TGTGCCAGCAGCTTTAAAACCGGGACGGGGAACACCGGGGAGCTGTTTTTT.